Presented here are 12 T cell receptor beta chains from one specimen sequenced in a study of cytomegalovirus exposure and HLA in healthy donors. Vbeta (60) and Jbeta (13) primers were used in the PCR. The protocol was immunoSEQ multiplex PCR, while the TCRdb copy is restricted to in-frame clones and leaves out a portion. Among some 190,000 clones, just under 75% were seen once, and the ten largest hold about 4.6%. The specimen sequenced was PBMCs. These receptors all come from a man aged 25 to 40 in good health and CMV-seropositive.

The CDR3 DNA sequence: TGCGCCAGCAGCCAACGACTAGCGGGACAAGATACGCAGTATTTT. As protein: CASSQRLAGQDTQYF. The chain uses TRBV5-1 and TRBJ2-3, with 11 bases matching TRBD2. Trimming cost V 4 bases and J 5 bases; bases outside gene matches: 6. The germline V gene encodes CDR1 SGHRS and CDR2 YFSETQ. There are 15 residues in the CDR3.

The chain employs TRBV7-9 and TRBJ2-1, with D perhaps matching TRBD1 (6 bases). Germline CDR1 and CDR2: SEHNR and FQNEAQ (reference sequence). Trimming removed 3 bases at V and 8 bases at J, with 8 bases between. The CDR3 has 12 amino acids. The chain's CDR3 is CASSFPGDEQFF. The CDR3, as DNA: TGTGCCAGCAGCTTCCCAGGGGATGAGCAGTTCTTC.

CDR3 nucleotide sequence: TGTGCCAGCAGTCCCGGGAACTATGGCTACACCTTC. Protein: CASSPGNYGYTF. The chain employs TRBV6-1 and TRBJ1-2; D is unresolved. Per the germline V gene, CDR1 is MNHNS and CDR2 is SASEGT. The V end lost 5 bases, the J end lost 2 bases, and 6 bases lay between the germline ends. This CDR3 is 12 amino acids long.

The rearrangement joins TRBV7-2 to TRBJ2-3; the match to TRBD2 covers 8 bases. CDR3 length equals 16 residues. Germline V gives CDR1 SGHTA, CDR2 FQGNSA. V shed 8 bases and J 5 bases; nucleotides not matched to a gene: 15. The CDR3 DNA reads TGTGCCAGCCTCTCACGGGGGGGCCGGGTAGAAGATACGCAGTATTTT. Protein: CASLSRGGRVEDTQYF. The variable domain in full, with the rest retrieved from reference TRBV7-2 and TRBJ2-3, is GAGVSQSPSNKVTEKGKDVELRCDPISGHTALYWYRQSLGQGLEFLIYFQGNSAPDKSGLPSDRFSAERTGGSVSTLTIQRTQQEDSAVYLCASLSRGGRVEDTQYFGPGTRLTVL.

The genes are TRBV5-1 and TRBJ2-7; 8 nucleotides line up with TRBD1. V was pared by 4 bases and J by 5 bases, with 8 bases of the junction left unmatched. This CDR3 has 14 amino acids. Per the germline V gene, CDR1 is SGHRS and CDR2 is YFSETQ. CDR3 DNA: TGCGCCAGCAGCCCCCGGACAGGGCTAGACGAGCAGTACTTC. Translated: CASSPRTGLDEQYF.

The gene calls are TRBV29-1 and TRBJ2-5, with TRBD2 matching 11 bases. The V segment lost 7 bases and the J segment 5 bases; nucleotides outside the gene matches: 6. The CDR3 consists of 13 residues. Germline-derived CDR1 and CDR2 are SQVTM and ANQGSEA. Here the CDR3 reads CSAAVAGGETQYF. The CDR3 DNA follows: TGCAGCGCTGCTGTAGCGGGAGGGGAGACCCAGTACTTC. The full variable domain, its missing parts supplied by reference TRBV29-1 and TRBJ2-5, is SAVISQKPSRDICQRGTSLTIQCQVDSQVTMMFWYRQQPGQSLTLIATANQGSEATYESGFVIDKFPISRPNLTFSTLTVSNMSPEDSSIYLCSAAVAGGETQYFGPGTRLLVL.

The chain employs TRBV5-6 and TRBJ1-2; possible D gene TRBD1, 6 bases. V gave up 4 bases and J gave up 6 bases, with 13 bases separating them. Germline CDR1 and CDR2: SGHDT and YYEEEE. The CDR3 totals 13 residues. The CDR3 region has the DNA TGTGCCAGCAGCCCCGACAGGTTCCATGGCTACACCTTC. It is translated as CASSPDRFHGYTF.

Only one count was recorded for this clone. The gene calls are TRBV5-4 and TRBJ2-5; 9 bases align to TRBD2. The CDR3 spans 14 residues. Germline values: CDR1 SGHNT, CDR2 YYREEE (reference sequence). The V segment lost 2 bases and the J segment 2 bases; nucleotides outside the gene matches: 1. CDR3: CASSLSGRQETQYF. CDR3 nucleotide sequence: TGTGCCAGCAGCTTAAGCGGGAGGCAAGAGACCCAGTACTTC. Together with reference TRBV5-4 and TRBJ2-5, the CDR3 gives the full variable domain: ETGVTQSPTHLIKTRGQQVTLRCSSQSGHNTVSWYQQALGQGPQFIFQYYREEENGRGNFPPRFSGLQFPNYSSELNVNALELDDSALYLCASSLSGRQETQYFGPGTRLLVL.

This chain links TRBV28 with TRBJ1-5; TRBD1 aligns across 7 bases. V shed 6 bases, J shed 6 bases, and the junction held 11 bases outside the gene matches. CDR1 MDHEN and CDR2 SYDVKM come from the germline V gene. There are 15 residues in the CDR3. CDR3 DNA sequence: TGTGCCAGCAGACTAGGAGACAGGGATCTTCAGCCCCAGCATTTT. This encodes CASRLGDRDLQPQHF.

This chain joins TRBV28 and TRBJ2-2, with D perhaps matching TRBD2 (5 bases). Germline V gene data show CDR1 as MDHEN and CDR2 as SYDVKM. Trimming stripped 4 bases from V and 8 bases from J, with 14 bases between. The CDR3 spans 14 residues. The chain's CDR3 is CASSSPRAVGELFF. As DNA, the CDR3 is TGTGCCAGCAGTTCCCCGCGGGCGGTGGGGGAGCTGTTTTTT. Together with reference TRBV28 and TRBJ2-2, the CDR3 gives the full variable domain: DVKVTQSSRYLVKRTGEKVFLECVQDMDHENMFWYRQDPGLGLRLIYFSYDVKMKEKGDIPEGYSVSREKKERFSLILESASTNQTSMYLCASSSPRAVGELFFGEGSRLTVL.

This clone has only a few counts. The V and J genes are TRBV11-2 and TRBJ2-3, with unresolved D. Trimming took 5 bases from V and 6 from J, leaving 12 bases between them. CDR3 length equals 13 residues. Per the germline V gene, CDR1 is SGHAT and CDR2 is FQNNGV. The CDR3 coding sequence is TGTGCCAGCAGCCTTCACATAAAGGATACGCAGTATTTT. This sequence encodes CASSLHIKDTQYF.

The chain's CDR3 is CASSYSTGRNQPQHF. The CDR3 DNA is TGTGCCAGCAGTTACTCCACGGGGAGAAATCAGCCCCAGCATTTT. V gene TRBV6-6 combines with J gene TRBJ1-5; D unresolved. There are 15 residues in the CDR3. Germline CDR1 MNHNY, CDR2 SVGAGI (reference sequence). V lost 0 bases, J lost 4 bases, and 10 bases lay in between.